A single sample gave rise to the 11 T cell receptor beta chains below, sequenced in a study of radiation and T cells in renal cell carcinoma. Time point denoted: blood 2 weeks post-SBRT. Treatment given: 15 Gy SBRT to primary tumor, nephrectomy 4 weeks later. Clones were sequenced by immunoSEQ multiplex PCR, and TCRdb holds only the in-frame ones, with some missing. Of 100,000 to 150,000 clones in the sample, 88% are singletons; the top ten hold over 4.5%. This material consisted of blood, taken from a patient whose treatment included radiotherapy and nephrectomy. Source of these receptors: a woman aged 70-85 years with renal cell carcinoma.

DNA of the CDR3: TGTGCCAGCAGCCTCCAGTCAGGGACTAATTCACCCCTCCACTTT. It codes for CASSLQSGTNSPLHF. The rearrangement joins TRBV7-9 to TRBJ1-6; a possible D gene is TRBD1 (5 bases). V was clipped by 5 bases and J by 6 bases, with 14 bases between them. Germline assignment: CDR1 SEHNR and CDR2 FQNEAQ (reference sequence). This CDR3 region has 15 residues.

V and J are TRBV11-2 and TRBJ1-3; TRBD1 aligns across 12 bases. The CDR3 contains 19 residues. The V gene's germline CDR1 is SGHAT and CDR2 FQNNGV. Trimming took 5 bases from V and 4 from J; bases not matched to a gene: 15. The CDR3 DNA sequence: TGTGCCAGCAGCCACACCGGGACAGGGGGCAGGTTGATAGGAAACACCATATATTTT. Its protein product is CASSHTGTGGRLIGNTIYF.

In regard to this clone: One base away lies a much larger clone, so this may be a sequencing read error. This CDR3 is CASSSSMGAPLHF. The CDR3 DNA reads TGTGCCAGCAGCTCCTCCATGGGAGCACCCCTCCACTTT. The rearrangement uses TRBV2 and TRBJ1-6, with D hard to call. Trimming pared 6 bases from V and 11 bases from J, leaving 14 bases between. Germline-derived CDR1 and CDR2 are SNHLY and FYNNEI. This CDR3 has 13 residues.

This clone has just a few counts. This sequence joins TRBV6-5 and TRBJ2-5; no definite D call. V shed 0 bases and J shed 6 bases, with 14 bases lying between them. CDR1 and CDR2 (germline): MNHEY, SVGAGI. This CDR3 has 15 amino acids. The CDR3 coding sequence is TGTGCCAGCAGTTACTCGAAAGTAGGAAGAAAGACCCAGTACTTC. This codes for CASSYSKVGRKTQYF.

The gene calls are TRBV19 and TRBJ2-7, with no clear D. CDR1 and CDR2 from the germline V gene are LNHDA and SQIVND (reference sequence). This CDR3 region has 13 residues. The V gene lost 4 bases and the J gene lost 2 bases, with 9 bases spanning the gap. The CDR3 reads CASSNLGPYEQYF. CDR3 coding DNA: TGTGCCAGTAGTAACCTAGGCCCCTACGAGCAGTACTTC.

CDR3 nucleotide sequence: TGTGCCAGCAGCTTAGGAGGCGGGGGGATCGGGAATGAGCAGTTCTTC. It yields the protein CASSLGGGGIGNEQFF. V gene TRBV7-2 combines with J gene TRBJ2-1; 8 nucleotides match TRBD2. V shed 1 base and J 7 bases; nucleotides not matched to a gene: 9. The germline V gene encodes CDR1 SGHTA and CDR2 FQGNSA. This CDR3 has 16 residues.

This clone turned up a few times. The rearrangement joins TRBV10-2 to TRBJ2-7; D gene ambiguous. V lost 4 bases and J 2 bases, leaving 3 bases between the germline ends. The CDR3 totals 11 residues. Germline V lookup: CDR1 WSHSY, CDR2 SAAADI. CDR3 amino acids: CASSGTYEQYF. In DNA form, the CDR3 reads TGCGCCAGCAGTGGTACCTACGAGCAGTACTTC.

The rearrangement uses TRBV29-1 and TRBJ2-3, with a possible D match to TRBD2 (6 bases). V was pared by 6 bases and J by 4 bases, with 8 bases between. Germline CDR1 reads SQVTM; CDR2 reads ANQGSEA. CDR3 length: 11 residues. CDR3: CSVAGPDTQYF. The CDR3 DNA reads TGCAGCGTAGCGGGCCCAGATACGCAGTATTTT.

The chain recombines TRBV7-2 with TRBJ1-1, with TRBD1 identical over 9 bases. The trim removed 5 bases at V and 1 base at J, leaving 5 bases unmatched. Per the germline V gene, CDR1 is SGHTA and CDR2 is FQGNSA. The CDR3 is 15 amino acids. The CDR3 DNA sequence: TGTGCCAGCAGCCAAGGGACAGGGCGGAACACTGAAGCTTTCTTT. Translating gives CASSQGTGRNTEAFF.

The CDR3 region is CASSYRGRNTEAFF. CDR3 DNA: TGTGCCAGCAGTTACAGGGGGCGGAACACTGAAGCTTTCTTT. The chain recombines TRBV6-5 with TRBJ1-1; 7 bases align to TRBD1. This CDR3 contains 14 residues. Germline V gene data show CDR1 as MNHEY and CDR2 as SVGAGI. The V segment lost 2 bases and the J segment 1 base; nucleotides outside the gene matches: 1.

The chain couples TRBV30 to TRBJ2-7; D not certain. Germline V gene data show CDR1 as GTSNPN and CDR2 as SVGIG (reference sequence). The V end was cut by 5 bases, the J end by 4 bases, with 9 bases between. The CDR3 consists of 11 residues. CDR3 coding DNA: TGTGCCTGGTCGTTTTCTTACGAGCAGTACTTC. Its protein product is CAWSFSYEQYF.